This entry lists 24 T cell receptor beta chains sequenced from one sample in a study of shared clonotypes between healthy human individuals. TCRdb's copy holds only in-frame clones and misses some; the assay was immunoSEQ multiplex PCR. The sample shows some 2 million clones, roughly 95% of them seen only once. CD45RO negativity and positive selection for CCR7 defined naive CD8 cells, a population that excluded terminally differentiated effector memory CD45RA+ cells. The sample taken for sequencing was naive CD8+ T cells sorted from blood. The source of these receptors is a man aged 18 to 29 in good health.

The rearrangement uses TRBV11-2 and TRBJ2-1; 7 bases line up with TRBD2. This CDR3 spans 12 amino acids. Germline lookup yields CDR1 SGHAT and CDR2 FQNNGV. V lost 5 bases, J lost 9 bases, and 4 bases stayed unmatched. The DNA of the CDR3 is TGTGCCAGCAGCCCCGGGGGGTTTGAGCAGTTCTTC. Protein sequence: CASSPGGFEQFF.

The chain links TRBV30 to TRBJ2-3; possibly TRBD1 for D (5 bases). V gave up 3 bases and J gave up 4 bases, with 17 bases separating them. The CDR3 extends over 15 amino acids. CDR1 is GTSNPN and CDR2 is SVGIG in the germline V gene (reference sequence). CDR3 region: CAWSPEPDSADTQYF. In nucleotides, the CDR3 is TGTGCCTGGAGCCCCGAACCCGACAGCGCAGATACGCAGTATTTT.

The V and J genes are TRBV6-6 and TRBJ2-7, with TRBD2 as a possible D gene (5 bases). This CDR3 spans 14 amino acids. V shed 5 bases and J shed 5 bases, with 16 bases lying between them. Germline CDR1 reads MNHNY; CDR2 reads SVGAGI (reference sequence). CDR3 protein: CASSLYGENNEQYF. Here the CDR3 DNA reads TGTGCCAGCAGTCTATACGGGGAAAACAACGAGCAGTACTTC.

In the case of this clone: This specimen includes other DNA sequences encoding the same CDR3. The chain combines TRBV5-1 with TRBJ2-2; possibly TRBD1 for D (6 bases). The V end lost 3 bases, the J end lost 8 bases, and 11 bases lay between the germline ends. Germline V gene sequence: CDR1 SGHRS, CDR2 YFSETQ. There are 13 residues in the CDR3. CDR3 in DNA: TGCGCCAGCAGCTCAGGGGTTCTAGGGGAGCTGTTTTTT. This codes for CASSSGVLGELFF.

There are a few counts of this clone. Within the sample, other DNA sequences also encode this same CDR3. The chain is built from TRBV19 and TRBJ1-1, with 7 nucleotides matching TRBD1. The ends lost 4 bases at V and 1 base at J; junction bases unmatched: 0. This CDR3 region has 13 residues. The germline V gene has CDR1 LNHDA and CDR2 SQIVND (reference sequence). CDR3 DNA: TGTGCCAGTAGTAGGACAGGGAACACTGAAGCTTTCTTT. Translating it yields CASSRTGNTEAFF. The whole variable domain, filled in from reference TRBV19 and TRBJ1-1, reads DGGITQSPKYLFRKEGQNVTLSCEQNLNHDAMYWYRQDPGQGLRLIYYSQIVNDFQKGDIAEGYSVSREKKESFPLTVTSAQKNPTAFYLCASSRTGNTEAFFGQGTRLTVV.

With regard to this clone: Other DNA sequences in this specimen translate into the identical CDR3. This CDR3 is CASSFGLAYEQYF. CDR3 DNA sequence: TGTGCCAGCAGTTTTGGCCTAGCCTACGAGCAGTACTTC. The chain uses TRBV28 and TRBJ2-7; D unresolved. In germline, CDR1 is MDHEN, CDR2 SYDVKM. This CDR3 comprises 13 residues. V lost 3 bases and J lost 2, with 8 bases in between.

The CDR3 loop is CSVEGYGTDTQYF. The DNA for the CDR3 is TGCAGCGTTGAAGGCTACGGGACAGATACGCAGTATTTT. The chain combines TRBV29-1 with TRBJ2-3; no clear D. Deletions cut 1 base from V and 3 bases from J, with 8 bases between. The CDR3 runs 13 residues. Germline V lookup: CDR1 SQVTM, CDR2 ANQGSEA.

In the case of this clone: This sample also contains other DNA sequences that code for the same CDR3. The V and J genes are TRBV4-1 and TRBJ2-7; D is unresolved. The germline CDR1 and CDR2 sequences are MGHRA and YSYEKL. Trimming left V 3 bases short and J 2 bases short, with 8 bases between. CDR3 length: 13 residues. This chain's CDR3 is CASSQRQAYEQYF. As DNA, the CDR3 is TGCGCCAGCAGCCAGCGGCAGGCCTACGAGCAGTACTTC.

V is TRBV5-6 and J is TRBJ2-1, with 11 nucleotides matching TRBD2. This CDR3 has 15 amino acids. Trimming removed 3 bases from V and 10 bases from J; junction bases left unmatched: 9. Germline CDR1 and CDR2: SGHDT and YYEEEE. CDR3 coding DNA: TGTGCCAGCAGCTATCCCGGGACTAGCGGATACGAGCAGTTCTTC. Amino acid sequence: CASSYPGTSGYEQFF.

The CDR3 coding sequence is TGTGCCAGCAGCTCCCCGGTGGGGCAAGGGAACACTGAAGCTTTCTTT. As protein: CASSSPVGQGNTEAFF. V is TRBV7-9 and J is TRBJ1-1, with a tentative D call TRBD1 (5 bases). V lost 4 bases, J lost 1 base, and 16 bases lay in between. The CDR3 is made up of 16 amino acids. Germline V lookup: CDR1 SEHNR, CDR2 FQNEAQ (reference sequence).

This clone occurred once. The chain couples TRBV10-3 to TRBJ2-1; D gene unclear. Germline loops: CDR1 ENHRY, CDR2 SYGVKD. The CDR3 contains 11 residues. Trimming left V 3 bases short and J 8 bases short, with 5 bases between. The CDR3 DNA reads TGTGCCATCAGTGACCCGTATGAGCAGTTCTTC. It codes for CAISDPYEQFF.

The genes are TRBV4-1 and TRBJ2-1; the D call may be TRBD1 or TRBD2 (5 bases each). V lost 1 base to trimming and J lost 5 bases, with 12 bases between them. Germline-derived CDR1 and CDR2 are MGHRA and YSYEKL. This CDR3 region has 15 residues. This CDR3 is CASSQVPGTNNEQFF. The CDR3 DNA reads TGCGCCAGCAGCCAAGTGCCCGGGACGAACAATGAGCAGTTCTTC.

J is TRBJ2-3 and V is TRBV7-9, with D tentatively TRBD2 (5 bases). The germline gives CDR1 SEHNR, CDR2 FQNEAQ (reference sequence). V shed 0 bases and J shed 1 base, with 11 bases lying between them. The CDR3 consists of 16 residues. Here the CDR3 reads CASSLAASRRTDTQYF. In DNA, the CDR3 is TGTGCCAGCAGCTTAGCGGCTAGCCGGCGCACAGATACGCAGTATTTT.

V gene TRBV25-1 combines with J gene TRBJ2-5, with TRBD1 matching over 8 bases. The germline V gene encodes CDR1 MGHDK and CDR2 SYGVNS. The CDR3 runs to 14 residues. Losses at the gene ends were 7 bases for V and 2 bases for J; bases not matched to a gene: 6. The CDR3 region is CASTLTGAQETQYF. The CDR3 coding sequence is TGTGCCAGCACCCTGACAGGGGCTCAAGAGACCCAGTACTTC.

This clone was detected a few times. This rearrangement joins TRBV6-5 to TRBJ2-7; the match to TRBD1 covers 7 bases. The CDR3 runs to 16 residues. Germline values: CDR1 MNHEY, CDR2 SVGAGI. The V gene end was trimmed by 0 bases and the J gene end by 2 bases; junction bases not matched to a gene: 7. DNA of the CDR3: TGTGCCAGCAGTTACTCCATCGGACAGGACACCTACGAGCAGTACTTC. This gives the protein CASSYSIGQDTYEQYF.

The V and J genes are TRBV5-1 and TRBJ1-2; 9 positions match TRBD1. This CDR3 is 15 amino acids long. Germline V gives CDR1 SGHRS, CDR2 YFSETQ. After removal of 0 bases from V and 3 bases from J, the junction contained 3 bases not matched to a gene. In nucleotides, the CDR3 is TGCGCCAGCAGCTTGGGGCGACAGGGGGACTATGGCTACACCTTC. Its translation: CASSLGRQGDYGYTF.

CDR3 in amino acids: CATQTPTNTGELFF. CDR3 coding DNA: TGTGCCACCCAAACTCCTACGAACACCGGGGAGCTGTTTTTT. This chain joins TRBV6-5 and TRBJ2-2, with D unresolved. The CDR3 is made up of 14 amino acids. V was shortened by 10 bases and J by 0 bases, with 12 bases between the two germline ends. Germline CDR1 and CDR2: MNHEY and SVGAGI.

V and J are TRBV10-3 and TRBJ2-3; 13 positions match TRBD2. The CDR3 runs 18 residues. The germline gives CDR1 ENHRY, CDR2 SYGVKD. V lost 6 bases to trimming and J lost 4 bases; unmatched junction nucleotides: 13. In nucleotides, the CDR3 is TGTGCCATCAGCGGACTAGCGGGAGTCGGCACGATCGCAGATACGCAGTATTTT. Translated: CAISGLAGVGTIADTQYF.

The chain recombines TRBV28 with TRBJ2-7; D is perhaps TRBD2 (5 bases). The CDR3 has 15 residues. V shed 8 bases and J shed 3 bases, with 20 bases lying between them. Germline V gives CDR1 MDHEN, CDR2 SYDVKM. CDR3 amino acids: CASSLRGQSIYEQYF. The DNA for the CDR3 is TGTGCCAGCTCATTGAGAGGGCAGTCAATCTACGAGCAGTACTTC.

CDR3 loop: CASSSVGAYNEQFF. DNA of the CDR3: TGTGCCAGCAGCTCCGTGGGGGCCTACAATGAGCAGTTCTTC. V usage is TRBV7-3 and J usage is TRBJ2-1; the D call may be TRBD1 or TRBD2 (5 bases each). Trimming cost V 4 bases and J 2 bases, with 9 bases left between them. This CDR3 has 14 amino acids. The germline V gene has CDR1 SGHTA and CDR2 FQGTGA.

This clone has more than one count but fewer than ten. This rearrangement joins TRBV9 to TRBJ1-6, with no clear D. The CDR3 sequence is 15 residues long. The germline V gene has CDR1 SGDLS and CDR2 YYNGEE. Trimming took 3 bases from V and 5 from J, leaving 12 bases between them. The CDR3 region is CASSGGVLDNSPLHF. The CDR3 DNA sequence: TGTGCCAGCAGCGGGGGAGTATTGGATAATTCACCCCTCCACTTT.

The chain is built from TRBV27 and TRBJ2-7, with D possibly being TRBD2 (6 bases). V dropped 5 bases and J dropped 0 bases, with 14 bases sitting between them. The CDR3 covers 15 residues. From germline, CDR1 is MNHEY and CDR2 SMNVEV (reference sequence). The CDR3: CASSPIGGYSYEQYF. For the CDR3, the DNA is TGTGCCAGCAGTCCCATCGGGGGATACTCCTACGAGCAGTACTTC.

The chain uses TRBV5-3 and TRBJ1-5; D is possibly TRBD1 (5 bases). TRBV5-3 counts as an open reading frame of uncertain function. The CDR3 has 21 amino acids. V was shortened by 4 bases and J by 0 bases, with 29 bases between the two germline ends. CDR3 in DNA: TGTGCCAGAAGCCGGTTGTCACCAGGGAAATTCCAAAAATATAGCAATCAGCCCCAGCATTTT. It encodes CARSRLSPGKFQKYSNQPQHF.

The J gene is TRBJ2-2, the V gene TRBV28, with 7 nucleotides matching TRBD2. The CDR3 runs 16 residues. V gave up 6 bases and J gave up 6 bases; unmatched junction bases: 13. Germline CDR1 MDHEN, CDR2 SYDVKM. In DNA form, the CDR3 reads TGTGCCAGCAGAACCCACCAAGCGGGGCTCCCCGGGGAGCTGTTTTTT. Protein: CASRTHQAGLPGELFF. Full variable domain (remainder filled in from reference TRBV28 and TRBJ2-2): DVKVTQSSRYLVKRTGEKVFLECVQDMDHENMFWYRQDPGLGLRLIYFSYDVKMKEKGDIPEGYSVSREKKERFSLILESASTNQTSMYLCASRTHQAGLPGELFFGEGSRLTVL.